The 16 T cell receptor beta chains below were found in one sample sequenced in a study of T cell changes during pregnancy in multiple sclerosis. Sequencing used immunoSEQ multiplex PCR; TCRdb keeps in-frame clones, though not all of them. The sample contains tens of thousands of clones, 90% to 95% of which appear only once. The sample in question was CD4+ T cells from peripheral blood mononuclear cells, obtained in the first trimester of pregnancy. These receptors originate from a female donor with multiple sclerosis, enrolled in a pregnancy study.

The J gene is TRBJ2-7, the V gene TRBV29-1; D is possibly TRBD2 (5 bases). The germline V gene encodes CDR1 SQVTM and CDR2 ANQGSEA. The CDR3 contains 12 residues. The V gene lost 4 bases and the J gene lost 3 bases, with 10 bases spanning the gap. Here the CDR3 DNA reads TGCAGCGTTGGGGAGTTCGTCTACGAGCAGTACTTC. Its protein is CSVGEFVYEQYF.

This chain joins TRBV2 and TRBJ2-1, with 9 bases fitting TRBD1. The CDR3 sequence is 14 residues long. With 6 bases clipped from V and 4 bases from J, the junction kept 4 bases outside the gene matches. The germline V gene encodes CDR1 SNHLY and CDR2 FYNNEI. Here the CDR3 reads CASRRDRAYNEQFF. The CDR3 nucleotides are TGTGCCAGCAGACGGGACAGGGCTTACAATGAGCAGTTCTTC.

The chain carries TRBV19 and TRBJ1-2; D is unclear. The CDR3 length is 14 residues. Germline CDR1 reads LNHDA; CDR2 reads SQIVND (reference sequence). V gave up 5 bases and J gave up 5 bases, with 15 bases separating them. In nucleotides, the CDR3 is TGTGCCAGTAGTCCCCACGGTGATAGATATGGCTACACCTTC. The encoded protein is CASSPHGDRYGYTF.

This chain links TRBV7-3 with TRBJ2-3; 9 positions match TRBD2. Germline values: CDR1 SGHTA, CDR2 FQGTGA. The CDR3 runs 17 residues. Losses at the gene ends were 5 bases for V and 2 bases for J; bases not matched to a gene: 11. CDR3 loop: CASSPSLERGATDTQYF. DNA of the CDR3: TGTGCCAGCAGCCCCTCCCTTGAGCGGGGGGCCACAGATACGCAGTATTTT.

This chain joins TRBV19 and TRBJ2-1; 11 nucleotides agree with TRBD2. The CDR3 contains 19 residues. Germline assignment: CDR1 LNHDA and CDR2 SQIVND (reference sequence). Trimming took 4 bases from V and 2 from J; bases not matched to a gene: 13. CDR3 DNA: TGTGCCAGTAGTACACAGGGGGCGACGGGACTAGCGGCCTACAATGAGCAGTTCTTC. This codes for CASSTQGATGLAAYNEQFF.

The CDR3 protein is CASERGRNEKLFF. The CDR3, as DNA: TGTGCCAGCGAGAGGGGGCGGAATGAAAAACTGTTTTTT. V is TRBV2 and J is TRBJ1-4; 7 bases match TRBD1. The CDR3 has 13 residues. The germline V gene encodes CDR1 SNHLY and CDR2 FYNNEI. V lost 8 bases to trimming and J lost 5 bases; unmatched junction nucleotides: 5.

This sequence joins TRBV7-2 and TRBJ1-5; D is perhaps TRBD1 (5 bases). Germline V gene sequence: CDR1 SGHTA, CDR2 FQGNSA. V lost 4 bases, J lost 6 bases, and 16 bases lay in between. This CDR3 comprises 15 residues. The CDR3 bases are TGTGCCAGCAGCTACGATACCGACAGCGCTCAGCCCCAGCATTTT. Encoded protein: CASSYDTDSAQPQHF.

This clone was detected only a few times. The V call is TRBV7-2, the J call TRBJ2-3; 9 bases map to TRBD2. The germline V gene encodes CDR1 SGHTA and CDR2 FQGNSA. V shed 0 bases, J shed 3 bases, and the junction held 4 bases outside the gene matches. This CDR3 has 16 amino acids. CDR3 sequence reads: CASSLAGGLATDTQYF. In nucleotides, the CDR3 is TGTGCCAGCAGCTTAGCGGGCGGACTAGCGACAGATACGCAGTATTTT.

The V and J genes are TRBV6-5 and TRBJ1-4; D is undetermined. The V end lost 2 bases, the J end lost 4 bases, and 8 bases lay between the germline ends. The CDR3 covers 14 residues. CDR1 MNHEY and CDR2 SVGAGI come from the germline V gene. The CDR3 bases are TGTGCCAGCAGTTACGGCCAGTTTAATGAAAAACTGTTTTTT. It is translated as CASSYGQFNEKLFF.

This clone came up once. The V call is TRBV19, the J call TRBJ2-5; weak D call: TRBD2 (5 bases). Germline V gene lookup returns CDR1 LNHDA and CDR2 SQIVND (reference sequence). V gave up 7 bases and J gave up 4 bases, with 16 bases separating them. The CDR3 loop spans 14 amino acids. The CDR3 DNA reads as TGTGCCAGTACCCCCGGGCCGGGAACAGAGACCCAGTACTTC. It translates to CASTPGPGTETQYF.

V gene TRBV7-9 combines with J gene TRBJ1-1; unclear D gene. V was shortened by 1 base and J by 3 bases, with 9 bases between the two germline ends. Germline V lookup: CDR1 SEHNR, CDR2 FQNEAQ (reference sequence). CDR3 size: 14 residues. The DNA of the CDR3 is TGTGCCAGCAGCTTAGGGACGGGGTACACTGAAGCTTTCTTT. The encoded protein is CASSLGTGYTEAFF.

The rearrangement joins TRBV5-1 to TRBJ1-4; 10 bases are shared with TRBD1. J lost 7 bases, V lost 4 bases, and 7 bases had no gene match. From germline, CDR1 is SGHRS and CDR2 YFSETQ. The CDR3 extends over 15 amino acids. The CDR3 sequence: CASSHLRDRGEKLFF. The CDR3 DNA reads as TGCGCCAGCAGCCACCTAAGGGACAGGGGTGAAAAACTGTTTTTT.

This chain links TRBV7-2 with TRBJ1-4; the D gene is possibly TRBD1 (6 bases). V gave up 7 bases and J gave up 3 bases, with 12 bases separating them. The germline CDR1 and CDR2 sequences are SGHTA and FQGNSA. This CDR3 spans 14 amino acids. CDR3 nucleotide sequence: TGTGCCAGCAATAGAGGGGGGGCTAATGAAAAACTGTTTTTT. Translation: CASNRGGANEKLFF.

This chain uses TRBV5-4 with TRBJ2-1; D might be TRBD2 (7 bases). Trimming took off 4 bases at V and 5 bases at J, with 28 bases between the two ends. The CDR3 length is 19 residues. Per the germline V gene, CDR1 is SGHNT and CDR2 is YYREEE (reference sequence). CDR3 nucleotide sequence: TGTGCCAGCAGCCGCGGGGGCGTCTTATCAGGACTAGGAGACAATGAGCAGTTCTTC. It codes for CASSRGGVLSGLGDNEQFF.

V and J are TRBV6-1 and TRBJ1-4; D is ambiguous. This CDR3 has 13 residues. Trimming pared 1 base from V and 10 bases from J, leaving 10 bases between. The V gene's germline CDR1 is MNHNS and CDR2 SASEGT. DNA for the CDR3: TGTGCCAGCAGTGAAGGCGGTCGGGGAAAACTGTTTTTT. As protein: CASSEGGRGKLFF.

The CDR3 DNA sequence: TGCGCCAGCAGCTCCAAGCGGGGGGACTACGAGCAGTACTTC. Residues: CASSSKRGDYEQYF. The chain joins TRBV5-1 to TRBJ2-7; TRBD2 agrees at 9 bases. The CDR3 covers 14 residues. Germline V gives CDR1 SGHRS, CDR2 YFSETQ. V dropped 3 bases and J dropped 3; count of bases not matched to a gene: 4.